This is a list of T cell receptor beta chains from one sample in a study of T-cell memory formation after mild COVID-19. From the 5' RACE reads, TCRdb called clonotypes with MiXCR, one entry per CDR3 protein. The repertoire holds a few hundred thousand distinct CDR3 sequences, with 15% to 20% as singletons. Material: PBMCs or a T cell subset sorted from them (not recorded which). The receptors shown here come from a man between 18 and 35 years old who had mild COVID-19 (a few samples of this study predate the infection). Cell type and time point are not known. Each CDR3 is given with its conserved first and last residue. Fields, in order: D gene, J gene, clone size, V gene, CDR3 DNA, CDR3 protein. A D gene is named only where the DNA matches it firmly. Only part of the rows carry a size: once, few, many, or a class if the clone is expanded.

>-|TRBJ1-3|-|TRBV12-3/TRBV12-4
TGTGCCAGCAACGTCAGGAGGGCCTCCTACACCATATATTTT
CASNVRRASYTIYF
>-|TRBJ2-5|-|TRBV28
TGTGCCTCTAGGCAGACCTTCCACGAGACCCAGTACTTC
CASRQTFHETQYF
>-|TRBJ1-1|few|TRBV20-1
TGCGGAACACAGACAGACCTGAACACTGAAGCTTTCTTT
CGTQTDLNTEAFF
>TRBD1|TRBJ1-2|-|TRBV7-8
TGTGCCAGCAGGCTGGGGGGACAGACCCTCTATGGCTACACCTTC
CASRLGGQTLYGYTF
>-|TRBJ2-7|-|TRBV7-2
TGTGCCAGCAGCTTCTCAGGGCTCTACGAGCAGTACTTC
CASSFSGLYEQYF
>TRBD1|TRBJ1-1|-|TRBV12-3/TRBV12-4
TGTGCCAGCAGTTTATTAGGTGGAGGACAGGGGGCGATCACTGAAGCTTTCTTT
CASSLLGGGQGAITEAFF
>TRBD2|TRBJ2-1|few|TRBV27
TGTGCCAGCAGTCCTCGGGGGGGTTCGTTCGTCGATGAGCAGTTCTTC
CASSPRGGSFVDEQFF
>TRBD1|TRBJ1-5|-|TRBV12-3/TRBV12-4
TGTGCCAGCAGAACCGGGACAGGGTGGAGCAATCAGCCCCAGCATTTT
CASRTGTGWSNQPQHF
>-|TRBJ2-5|few|TRBV7-2
TGTGCCAGCAGCTTAGCCAAACGAGAGACCCAGTACTTC
CASSLAKRETQYF
>TRBD2|TRBJ2-7|few|TRBV12-3/TRBV12-4
TGTGCCAGCAGTCCTTGGGCGGGGGACGAGCAGTACTTC
CASSPWAGDEQYF
>TRBD2|TRBJ2-7|-|TRBV20-1
TGCAGTGCTGGGCTTGGGGGGGGTGGCTCCTACGAGCAGTACTTC
CSAGLGGGGSYEQYF
>TRBD2|TRBJ2-2|-|TRBV7-8
TGTGCCAGCAGCCCACCAAAAGCGGGGGAAAGAGGGGAGCTGTTTTTT
CASSPPKAGERGELFF
>-|TRBJ2-1|many|TRBV5-8
TGTGCCAGCAGCAAATTCCAGGGGGGAACCTACAATGAGCAGTTCTTC
CASSKFQGGTYNEQFF
>TRBD2|TRBJ2-5|many|TRBV24-1
TGTGCCACCAGTGATCCCGGACTAGCGGGGGCCCCGGAAGAGACCCAGTACTTC
CATSDPGLAGAPEETQYF